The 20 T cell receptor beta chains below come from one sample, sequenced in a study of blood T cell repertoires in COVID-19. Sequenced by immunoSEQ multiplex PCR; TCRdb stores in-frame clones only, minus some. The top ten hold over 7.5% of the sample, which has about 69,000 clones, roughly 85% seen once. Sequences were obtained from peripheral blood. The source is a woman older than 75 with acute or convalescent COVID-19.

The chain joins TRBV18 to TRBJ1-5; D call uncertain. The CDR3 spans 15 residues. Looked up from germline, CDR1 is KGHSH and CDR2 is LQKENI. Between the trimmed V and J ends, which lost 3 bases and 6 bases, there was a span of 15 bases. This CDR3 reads CASSPQGGEAQPQHF. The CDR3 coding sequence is TGTGCCAGCTCACCTCAAGGTGGGGAGGCTCAGCCCCAGCATTTT.

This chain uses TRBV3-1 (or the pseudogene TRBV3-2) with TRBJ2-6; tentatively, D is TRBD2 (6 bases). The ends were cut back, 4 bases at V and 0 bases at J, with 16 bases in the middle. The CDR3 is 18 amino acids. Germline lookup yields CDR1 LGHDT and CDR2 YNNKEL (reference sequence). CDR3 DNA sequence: TGTGCCAGCAGCCCCCTCGGCGGGATAATCTCTGGGGCCAACGTCCTGACTTTC. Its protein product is CASSPLGGIISGANVLTF.

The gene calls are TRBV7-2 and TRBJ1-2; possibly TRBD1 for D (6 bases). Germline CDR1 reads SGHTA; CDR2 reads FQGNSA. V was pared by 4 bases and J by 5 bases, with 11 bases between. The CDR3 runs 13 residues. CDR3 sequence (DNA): TGTGCCAGCAGCTCGGACAGTTTTTATGGCTACACCTTC. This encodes CASSSDSFYGYTF. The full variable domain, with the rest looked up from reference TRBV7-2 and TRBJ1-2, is GAGVSQSPSNKVTEKGKDVELRCDPISGHTALYWYRQSLGQGLEFLIYFQGNSAPDKSGLPSDRFSAERTGGSVSTLTIQRTQQEDSAVYLCASSSDSFYGYTFGSGTRLTVV.

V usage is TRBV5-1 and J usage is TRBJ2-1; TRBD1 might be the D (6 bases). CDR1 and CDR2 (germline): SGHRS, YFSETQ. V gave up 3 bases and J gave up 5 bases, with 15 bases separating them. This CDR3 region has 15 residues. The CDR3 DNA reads TGCGCCAGCAGCTCACTACAGGGTAGACACAATGAGCAGTTCTTC. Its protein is CASSSLQGRHNEQFF.

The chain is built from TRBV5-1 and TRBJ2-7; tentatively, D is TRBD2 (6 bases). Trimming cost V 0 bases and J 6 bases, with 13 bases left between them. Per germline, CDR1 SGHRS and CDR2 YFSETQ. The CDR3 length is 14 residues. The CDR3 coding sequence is TGCGCCAGCAGCTTGGAACGGCGGGGATTCGAGCAGTACTTC. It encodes CASSLERRGFEQYF.

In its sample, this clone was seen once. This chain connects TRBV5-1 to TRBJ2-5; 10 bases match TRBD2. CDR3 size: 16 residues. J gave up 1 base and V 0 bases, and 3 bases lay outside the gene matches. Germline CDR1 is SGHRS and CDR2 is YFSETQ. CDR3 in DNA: TGCGCCAGCAGCTTGGCGGTAGCGGGGGGCCAAGAGACCCAGTACTTC. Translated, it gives CASSLAVAGGQETQYF. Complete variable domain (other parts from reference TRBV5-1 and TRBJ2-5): KAGVTQTPRYLIKTRGQQVTLSCSPISGHRSVSWYQQTPGQGLQFLFEYFSETQRNKGNFPGRFSGRQFSNSRSEMNVSTLELGDSALYLCASSLAVAGGQETQYFGPGTRLLVL.

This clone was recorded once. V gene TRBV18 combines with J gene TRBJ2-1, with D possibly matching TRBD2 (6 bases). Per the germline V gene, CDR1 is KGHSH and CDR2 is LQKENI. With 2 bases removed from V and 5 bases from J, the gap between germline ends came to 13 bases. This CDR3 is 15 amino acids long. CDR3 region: CASSPTSLGNNEQFF. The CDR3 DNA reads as TGTGCCAGCTCACCAACTAGCCTTGGGAACAATGAGCAGTTCTTC.

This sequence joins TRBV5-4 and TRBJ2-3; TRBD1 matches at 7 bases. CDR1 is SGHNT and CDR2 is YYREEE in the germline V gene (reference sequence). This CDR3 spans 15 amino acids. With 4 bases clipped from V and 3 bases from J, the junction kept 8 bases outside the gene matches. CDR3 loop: CASSQRQGRTDTQYF. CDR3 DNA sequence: TGTGCCAGCAGCCAGAGACAGGGACGGACAGATACGCAGTATTTT.

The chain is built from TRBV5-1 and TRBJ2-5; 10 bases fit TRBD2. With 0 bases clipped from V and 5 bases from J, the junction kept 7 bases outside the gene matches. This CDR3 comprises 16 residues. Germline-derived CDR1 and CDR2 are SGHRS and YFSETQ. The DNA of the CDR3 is TGCGCCAGCAGCTTGGGGTCTAGCGGGGGAGAGGAGACCCAGTACTTC. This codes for CASSLGSSGGEETQYF.

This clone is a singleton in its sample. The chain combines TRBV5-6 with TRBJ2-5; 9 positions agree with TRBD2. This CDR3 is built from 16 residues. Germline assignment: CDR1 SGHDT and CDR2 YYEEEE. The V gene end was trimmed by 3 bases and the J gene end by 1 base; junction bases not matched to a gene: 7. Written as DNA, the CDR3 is TGTGCCAGCAGCTGGGGCCTAGCGGGGCCCCAAGAGACCCAGTACTTC. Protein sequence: CASSWGLAGPQETQYF.

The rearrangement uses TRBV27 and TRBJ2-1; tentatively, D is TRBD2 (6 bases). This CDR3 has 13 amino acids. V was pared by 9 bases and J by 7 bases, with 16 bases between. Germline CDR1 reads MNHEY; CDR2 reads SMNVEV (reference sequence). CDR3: CARAFGGRNEQFF. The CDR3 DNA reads TGTGCCAGGGCTTTCGGGGGAAGGAATGAGCAGTTCTTC.

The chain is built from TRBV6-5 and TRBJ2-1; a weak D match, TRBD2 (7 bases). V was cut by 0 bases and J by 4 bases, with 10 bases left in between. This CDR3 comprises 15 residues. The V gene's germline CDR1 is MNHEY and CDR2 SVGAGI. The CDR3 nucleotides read TGTGCCAGCAGTTACTCGAAGGGGGGGTACAATGAGCAGTTCTTC. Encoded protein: CASSYSKGGYNEQFF.

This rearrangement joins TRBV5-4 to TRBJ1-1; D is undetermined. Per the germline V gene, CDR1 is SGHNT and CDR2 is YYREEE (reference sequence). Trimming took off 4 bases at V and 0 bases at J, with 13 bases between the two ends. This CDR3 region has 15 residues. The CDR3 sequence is CASSPSAGMNTEAFF. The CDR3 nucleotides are TGTGCCAGCAGCCCGAGTGCGGGGATGAACACTGAAGCTTTCTTT.

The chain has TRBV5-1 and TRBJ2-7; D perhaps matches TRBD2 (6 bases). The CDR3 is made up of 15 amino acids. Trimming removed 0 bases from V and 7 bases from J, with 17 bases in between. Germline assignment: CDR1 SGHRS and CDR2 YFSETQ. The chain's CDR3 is CASSLEGIPGREQYF. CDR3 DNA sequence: TGCGCCAGCAGCTTGGAAGGGATTCCAGGGAGGGAGCAGTACTTC. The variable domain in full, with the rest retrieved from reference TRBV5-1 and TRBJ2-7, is KAGVTQTPRYLIKTRGQQVTLSCSPISGHRSVSWYQQTPGQGLQFLFEYFSETQRNKGNFPGRFSGRQFSNSRSEMNVSTLELGDSALYLCASSLEGIPGREQYFGPGTRLTVT.

The CDR3 protein is CASSPQGEELFF. The CDR3 region has the DNA TGTGCCAGTAGTCCTCAAGGGGAGGAACTGTTTTTT. The chain recombines TRBV19 with TRBJ1-4, with D possibly TRBD1 on 5 matching bases. CDR3 size: 12 residues. V was clipped by 5 bases and J by 12 bases, with 13 bases between them. The V gene's germline CDR1 is LNHDA and CDR2 SQIVND (reference sequence). Full variable domain (outside the CDR3, taken from reference TRBV19 and TRBJ1-4): DGGITQSPKYLFRKEGQNVTLSCEQNLNHDAMYWYRQDPGQGLRLIYYSQIVNDFQKGDIAEGYSVSREKKESFPLTVTSAQKNPTAFYLCASSPQGEELFFGSGTQLSVL.

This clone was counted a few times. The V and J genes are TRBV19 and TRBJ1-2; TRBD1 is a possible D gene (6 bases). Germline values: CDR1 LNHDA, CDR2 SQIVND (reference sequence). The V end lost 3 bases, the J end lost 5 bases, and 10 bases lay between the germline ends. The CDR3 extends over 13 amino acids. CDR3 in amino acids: CASSIDRIYGYTF. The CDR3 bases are TGTGCCAGTAGTATTGACAGGATTTATGGCTACACCTTC.

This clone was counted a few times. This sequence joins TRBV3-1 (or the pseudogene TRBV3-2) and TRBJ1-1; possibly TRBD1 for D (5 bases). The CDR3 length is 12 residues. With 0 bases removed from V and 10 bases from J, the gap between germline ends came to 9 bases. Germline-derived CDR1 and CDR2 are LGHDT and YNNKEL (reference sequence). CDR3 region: CASSQESQGAFF. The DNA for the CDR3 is TGTGCCAGCAGCCAAGAGAGCCAGGGAGCTTTCTTT.

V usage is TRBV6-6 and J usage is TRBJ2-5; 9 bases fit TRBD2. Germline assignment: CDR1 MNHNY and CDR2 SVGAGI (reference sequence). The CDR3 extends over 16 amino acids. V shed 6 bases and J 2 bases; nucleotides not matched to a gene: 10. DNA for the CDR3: TGTGCCAGCAGCCCTCGTGGCAGCGGGGGGCAAGAGACCCAGTACTTC. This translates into CASSPRGSGGQETQYF.

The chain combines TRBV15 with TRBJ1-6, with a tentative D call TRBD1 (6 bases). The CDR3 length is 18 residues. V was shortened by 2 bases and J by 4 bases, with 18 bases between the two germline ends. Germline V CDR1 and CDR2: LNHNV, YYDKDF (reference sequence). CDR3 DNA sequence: TGTGCCACCAGCAGACCCTCTCCGACAGGATCTTATAATTCACCCCTCCACTTT. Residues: CATSRPSPTGSYNSPLHF. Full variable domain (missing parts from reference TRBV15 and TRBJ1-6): DAMVIQNPRYQVTQFGKPVTLSCSQTLNHNVMYWYQQKSSQAPKLLFHYYDKDFNNEADTPDNFQSRRPNTSFCFLDIRSPGLGDTAMYLCATSRPSPTGSYNSPLHFGNGTRLTVT.

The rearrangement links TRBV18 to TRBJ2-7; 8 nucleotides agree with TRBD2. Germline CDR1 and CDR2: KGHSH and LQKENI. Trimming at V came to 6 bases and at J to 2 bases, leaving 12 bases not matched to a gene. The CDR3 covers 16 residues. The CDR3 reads CASSPVERGLTYEQYF. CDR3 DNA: TGTGCCAGCTCCCCCGTGGAGCGGGGGTTAACCTACGAGCAGTACTTC.